This T cell receptor (beta chain) was recovered during a study of blood T cell repertoires in COVID-19. For the study at large: Some COVID-19 samples were acute and others convalescent; all came from the United States, Italy and Spain. The cDNA or gDNA used as material had been derived from T cells, B-cell-depleted T cells, or PBMCs.

Which cohort a participant joined came from the clinical history participants gave. In Cohort 3, a recovered donor had either two negative PCRs, clearance, or symptom resolution. Assay used: immunoSEQ multiplex PCR; TCRdb lists only in-frame clones, some missing. The sample holds 330,000 or so clones, about 92% seen once. This clone was detected once. The CDR3 contains 13 residues. Trimming removed 4 bases at V and 2 bases at J, with 8 bases between. Germline V gives CDR1 LGHDT, CDR2 YNNKEL (reference sequence). This TCR came from a woman aged 25 to 39 who had recovered from COVID-19. V and J are TRBV3-1 (or the pseudogene TRBV3-2) and TRBJ1-2; tentative D call: TRBD1 (5 bases). The specimen sequenced was PBMCs or T cells enriched from blood (not recorded which). The CDR3, as DNA: TGTGCCAGCAGCCCGGACAAGAACTATGGCTACACCTTC. Translating gives CASSPDKNYGYTF.